Listed below are T cell receptor beta chains from one sample, sequenced in a study of early T cells in non-severe SARS-CoV-2 infection. One entry per CDR3 protein results from TCRdb running MiXCR on the 5' RACE reads. The sample records some 77,000 distinct CDR3 sequences, roughly 13% being singletons. Sequenced: whole blood. These receptors were collected from an adult who was a healthcare worker with PCR-confirmed SARS-CoV-2 infection or an uninfected control (not recorded which). CDR3s include the opening cysteine and the closing phenylalanine or tryptophan. A D gene is named only where the DNA matches it firmly. Not every row has a clone size; where given, it reads once, few, many or a size class.

abundance	v_gene	d_gene	j_gene	len	CDR3nt	CDR3aa
few	TRBV7-9	TRBD2	TRBJ2-1	14	TGTGCCAGCCTGGGACTAGCGGAGTACAATGAGCAGTTCTTC	CASLGLAEYNEQFF
.	TRBV19	.	TRBJ2-2	13	TGTGCCAGTAGAGTGAGAGACACCGGGGAGCTGTTTTTT	CASRVRDTGELFF
few	TRBV11-2	TRBD2	TRBJ2-1	15	TGTGCCAGCAGCTCACTAGCGGGGGCTTTATTGGAGCAGTTCTTC	CASSSLAGALLEQFF
many	TRBV11-2	TRBD1	TRBJ1-2	15	TGTGCCAGCAGCCCGAAGGGACAGGGAGTGAATGGCTACACCTTC	CASSPKGQGVNGYTF
many	TRBV6-1	.	TRBJ2-5	14	TGTGCCAGCAGTTATGGGACAAGTCAAGAGACCCAGTACTTC	CASSYGTSQETQYF
.	TRBV11-2	.	TRBJ2-3	14	TGTGCCAGCAGCCCCGTTCGGAGAGCAGATACGCAGTATTTT	CASSPVRRADTQYF
few	TRBV7-9	.	TRBJ1-1	14	TGTGCCAGCAGTCCGACCCCTAAAAACACTGAAGCTTTCTTT	CASSPTPKNTEAFF
once	TRBV7-9	.	TRBJ1-1	15	TGTGCCAGCAGCCTCCCTCGCCGGGCCGGAACTGAAGCTTTCTTT	CASSLPRRAGTEAFF
.	TRBV7-9	.	TRBJ2-1	13	TGTGCCAGCAGCTACATGGGGATCGGGGAGCAGTTCTTC	CASSYMGIGEQFF
.	TRBV7-2	TRBD1	TRBJ2-1	13	TGTGCCAGCAGCTTACCAGGGGGCGCTGAGCAGTTCTTC	CASSLPGGAEQFF
many	TRBV29-1	.	TRBJ1-1	12	TGCAGCGTTGAGGACGGGGGTACTGAAGCTTTCTTT	CSVEDGGTEAFF
.	TRBV28	.	TRBJ1-6	15	TGTGCCAGCAGGAAACAGGCTTGGGGAAATTCACCCCTCCACTTT	CASRKQAWGNSPLHF
few	TRBV11-3	.	TRBJ2-5	13	TGTGCCAGCAGCTTCACTTGGGAAGAGACCCAGTACTTC	CASSFTWEETQYF
.	TRBV10-2	.	TRBJ2-5	15	TGCGCCAGCAGTGAGTCACCAGGAGCGTGGGAGACCCAGTACTTC	CASSESPGAWETQYF
.	TRBV7-9	.	TRBJ2-7	14	TGTGCCAGCTCCACGGGTGGGGGGCCCTACGAGCAGTACTTC	CASSTGGGPYEQYF
many	TRBV6-6	TRBD1	TRBJ1-6	14	TGTGCCAGCAGTAGCGGGACAGCAAATTCACCCCTCCACTTT	CASSSGTANSPLHF
few	TRBV6-5	TRBD2	TRBJ2-7	14	TGTGCCAGCAGCCTACTAGCGGGAGAGGCCGAGCAGTACTTC	CASSLLAGEAEQYF
few	TRBV12-5	.	TRBJ2-7	13	TGTGCTAGTGGTTTGGACCTCCCCTACGAGCAGTACTTC	CASGLDLPYEQYF
.	TRBV9	.	TRBJ2-7	13	TGTGCCAGCAGCGGCCGGGCCAGCCCGGAGCAGTACTTC	CASSGRASPEQYF
few	TRBV6-1	.	TRBJ2-7	15	TGTGCCAGCAGTGAAGAGAGACGTTCGGGGTACGAGCAGTACTTC	CASSEERRSGYEQYF
many	TRBV20-1	.	TRBJ2-2	16	TGCAGTGCCCATCCTTTAGCGGAGCTGAACACCGGGGAGCTGTTTTTT	CSAHPLAELNTGELFF
.	TRBV5-5	.	TRBJ2-3	14	TGTGCCAGCAGCTCGGGACTCCTCACAGATACGCAGTATTTT	CASSSGLLTDTQYF
.	TRBV19	.	TRBJ2-3	15	TGTGCCAGTAGTAGCCGGGACCGCCGCACAGATACGCAGTATTTT	CASSSRDRRTDTQYF
few	TRBV4-3	TRBD2	TRBJ2-1	16	TGCGCCAGCAGCCAAAGGGGACTAGCGGGTTACAATGAGCAGTTCTTC	CASSQRGLAGYNEQFF
many	TRBV20-1	.	TRBJ1-1	14	TGCAGTGCTAGAGATCGGACGGTCGATATCAACGCTTTCTTT	CSARDRTVDINAFF
many	TRBV7-9	TRBD1	TRBJ2-7	14	TGTGCCAGCAGCCCCGGCACAGGGGGCTACGAGCAGTACTTC	CASSPGTGGYEQYF
many	TRBV5-5	TRBD2	TRBJ2-2	16	TGTGCCAGCAGCGCCGGGACTAGCGGGAGCGGCGGGGAGCTGTTTTTT	CASSAGTSGSGGELFF
.	TRBV6-2/TRBV6-3	TRBD1	TRBJ1-2	13	TGTGCCAGCAGTGAGACAGGGAGGAATGGCTACACCTTC	CASSETGRNGYTF
.	TRBV18	TRBD1	TRBJ1-5	15	TGTGCCAGCTCATCCCGGGACAGGGGAAATCAGCCCCAGCATTTT	CASSSRDRGNQPQHF
few	TRBV12-3/TRBV12-4	.	TRBJ1-2	14	TGTGCCAGCAGTTCCACGGACAGAGCCTATGGCTACACCTTC	CASSSTDRAYGYTF
few	TRBV2	.	TRBJ2-7	13	TGTGCCAGCAGTGAATCCAACAGGAACGAGCAGTACTTC	CASSESNRNEQYF
.	TRBV7-2	TRBD1	TRBJ1-2	15	TGTGCCAGCAGCCGTGACAGGGGGCTTGGGTATGGCTACACCTTC	CASSRDRGLGYGYTF
.	TRBV6-2/TRBV6-3	.	TRBJ2-7	12	TGTGCCAGCAGTCACGACCCTTACGAGCAGTACTTC	CASSHDPYEQYF
many	TRBV20-1	.	TRBJ2-3	15	TGCAGTGCTAGAGATCCGTTTGCTAGCACAGATACGCAGTATTTT	CSARDPFASTDTQYF
few	TRBV7-9	.	TRBJ1-6	15	TGTGCCAGCAGCCCCGCGGGGGGCTCTGGTTCACCCCTCCACTTT	CASSPAGGSGSPLHF
many	TRBV29-1	.	TRBJ2-6	15	TGCAGCGTTGATACTGACCACTCTGGGGCCAACGTCCTGACTTTC	CSVDTDHSGANVLTF
many	TRBV2	.	TRBJ1-2	13	TGTGCCAGCAGTAAGGACCGGGCCGGGGGCTACACCTTC	CASSKDRAGGYTF
many	TRBV5-1	.	TRBJ2-2	15	TGCGCCAGCAGCTTGGTTGGGGCATTCACCGGGGAGCTGTTTTTT	CASSLVGAFTGELFF
few	TRBV10-1	TRBD2	TRBJ2-7	14	TGCGCCAGCAGTCCGGGACTAGAATCTTCCGAGCAGTACTTC	CASSPGLESSEQYF